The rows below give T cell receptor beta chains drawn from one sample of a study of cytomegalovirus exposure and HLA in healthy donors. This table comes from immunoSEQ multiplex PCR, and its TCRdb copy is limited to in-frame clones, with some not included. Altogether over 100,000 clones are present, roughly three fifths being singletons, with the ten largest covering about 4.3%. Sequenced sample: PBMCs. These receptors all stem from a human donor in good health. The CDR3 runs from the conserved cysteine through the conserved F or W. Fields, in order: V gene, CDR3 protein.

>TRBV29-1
CSVGRTGDRSYEQYF
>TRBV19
CASSMGLAGMNEQFF
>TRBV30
CAWSLVPTGSSYGYTF
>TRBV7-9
CASSFRDIYGYTF
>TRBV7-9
CASSSVYEQYF
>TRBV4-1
CASSQGGRGTDTQYF
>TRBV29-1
CSVEGPNYEQYF
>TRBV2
CASSQLAGVLTDTQYF
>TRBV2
CASRVTGVSRNGYTF
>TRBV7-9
CASSQTSSGELFF
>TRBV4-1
CASSIQGNTEAFF
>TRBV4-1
CASSLPPGGRADTQYF